This T cell receptor (beta chain) came from a study of T cell responses to AZD1222 COVID-19 vaccine. Study in general: Investigators merged groups given second doses at roughly 4 or roughly 12 weeks. Findings and caveats of the study: Unmutated variant regions are reportedly targeted by nearly half of spike-specific TCRs. Most donors were white British and more were female, and clonal diversity was possibly underestimated. Spike was spanned by vaccine-associated CD4 TCRs, with dominance at 160-218 and 743-854.

Data came from immunoSEQ multiplex PCR; TCRdb stores just in-frame clones and leaves some out. The data contain 92,000 or so clones, 80% to 90% of them singletons. Trimming pared 4 bases from V and 8 bases from J, leaving 20 bases between. CDR3 size: 15 residues. Per germline, CDR1 LGHDT and CDR2 YNNKEL (reference sequence). Comments on this clone: As yet, its antigen is unknown.

This specimen was peripheral blood, taken on day 0 of AZD1222 vaccination. The chain links TRBV3-1 (or the pseudogene TRBV3-2) to TRBJ1-2; weak D call: TRBD1 (6 bases). This TCR was recovered from an adult in good health. The CDR3 loop is CASSPQGGGRRGYTF. CDR3 coding DNA: TGTGCCAGCAGCCCCCAAGGGGGTGGGAGACGCGGCTACACCTTC.